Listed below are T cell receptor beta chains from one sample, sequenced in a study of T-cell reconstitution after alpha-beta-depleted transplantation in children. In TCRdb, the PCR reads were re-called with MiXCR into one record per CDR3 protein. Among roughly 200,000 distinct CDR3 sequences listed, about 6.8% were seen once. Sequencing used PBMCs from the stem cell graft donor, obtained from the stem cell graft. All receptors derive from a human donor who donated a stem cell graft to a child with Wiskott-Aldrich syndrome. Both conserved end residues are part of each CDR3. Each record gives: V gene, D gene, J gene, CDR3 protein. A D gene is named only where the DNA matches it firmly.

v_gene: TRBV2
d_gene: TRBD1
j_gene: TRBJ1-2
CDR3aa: CASSEVDRFGYTF

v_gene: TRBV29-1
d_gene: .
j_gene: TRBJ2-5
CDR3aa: CSFRPGPETQYF

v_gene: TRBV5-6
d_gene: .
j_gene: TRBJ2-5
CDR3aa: CASSWYGSGAQETQYF

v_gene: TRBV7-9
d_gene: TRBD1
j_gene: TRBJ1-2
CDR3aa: CASSFGQGAVGGYTF

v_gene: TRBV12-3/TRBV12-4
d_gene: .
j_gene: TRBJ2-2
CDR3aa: CAIKGPVNTGELFF

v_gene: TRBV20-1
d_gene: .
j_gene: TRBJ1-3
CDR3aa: CSAREGRGPTGNTIYF

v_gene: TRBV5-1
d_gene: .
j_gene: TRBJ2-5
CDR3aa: CASSLGIEETQYF

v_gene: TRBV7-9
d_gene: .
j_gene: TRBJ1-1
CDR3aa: CASSLEGRVTEAFF

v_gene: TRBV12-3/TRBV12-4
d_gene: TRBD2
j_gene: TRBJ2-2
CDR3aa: CASSLLAGGRTPAGSGELFF

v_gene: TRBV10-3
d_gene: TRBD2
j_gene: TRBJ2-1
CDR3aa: CAISEGIAGGYNEQFF

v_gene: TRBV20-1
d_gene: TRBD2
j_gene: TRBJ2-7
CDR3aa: CSARDEGLAAGEQYF

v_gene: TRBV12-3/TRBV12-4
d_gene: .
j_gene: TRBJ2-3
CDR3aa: CASSLGGRTDTQYF

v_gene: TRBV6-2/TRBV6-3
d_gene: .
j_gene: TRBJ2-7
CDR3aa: CASSYPRAGTVTYEQYF

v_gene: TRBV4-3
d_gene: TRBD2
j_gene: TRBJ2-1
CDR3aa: CASSQALAGRNEQFF

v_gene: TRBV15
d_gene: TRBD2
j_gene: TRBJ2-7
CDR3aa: CATSSGLDSYEQYF

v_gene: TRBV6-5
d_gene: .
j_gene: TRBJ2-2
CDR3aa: CASSYRAQHTGELFF

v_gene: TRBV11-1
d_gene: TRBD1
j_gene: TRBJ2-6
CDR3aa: CASSLKGQGRSGANVLTF

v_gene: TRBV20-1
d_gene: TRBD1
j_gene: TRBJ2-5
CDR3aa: CSACRGPMYQETQYF

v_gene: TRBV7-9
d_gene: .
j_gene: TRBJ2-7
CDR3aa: CASSQTQGGSYEQYF

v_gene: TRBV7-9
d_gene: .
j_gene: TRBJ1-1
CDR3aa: CASSSPPTGEAFF

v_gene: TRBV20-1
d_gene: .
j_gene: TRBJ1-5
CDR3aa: CSARWAGTLNQPQHF

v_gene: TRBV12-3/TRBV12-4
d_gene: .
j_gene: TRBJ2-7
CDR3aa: CASSLMDEQYF

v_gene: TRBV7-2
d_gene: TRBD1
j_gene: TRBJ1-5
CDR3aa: CASSLDRDRPQHF

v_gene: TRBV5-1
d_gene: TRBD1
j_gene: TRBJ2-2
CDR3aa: CASSLQGADTGELFF

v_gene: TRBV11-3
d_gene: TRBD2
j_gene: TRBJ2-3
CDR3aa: CASSPGTTYTDTQYF

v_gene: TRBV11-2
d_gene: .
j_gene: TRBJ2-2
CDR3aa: CASSPRRSRDSYTGELFF

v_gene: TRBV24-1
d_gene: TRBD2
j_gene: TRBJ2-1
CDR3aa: CATSDRTGTSMNNEQFF

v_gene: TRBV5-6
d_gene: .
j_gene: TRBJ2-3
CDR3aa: CASSLGAAQDTQYF

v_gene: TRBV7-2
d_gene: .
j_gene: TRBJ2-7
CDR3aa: CASSARDGAEQYF

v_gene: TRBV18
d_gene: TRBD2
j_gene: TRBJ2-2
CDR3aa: CASSPLVAGTGELFF

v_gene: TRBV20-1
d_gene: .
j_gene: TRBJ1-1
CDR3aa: CSAREGNANTEAFF

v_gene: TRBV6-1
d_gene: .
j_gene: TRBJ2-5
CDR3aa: CASSESDGGTRKPHQETQYF

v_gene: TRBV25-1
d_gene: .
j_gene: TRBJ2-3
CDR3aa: CASSEYAKTDTQYF

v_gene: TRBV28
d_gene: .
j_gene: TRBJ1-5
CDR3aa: CASSPGTKGSNQPQHF

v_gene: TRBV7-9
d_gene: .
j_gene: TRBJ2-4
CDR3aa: CASSASEGLAKNIQYF

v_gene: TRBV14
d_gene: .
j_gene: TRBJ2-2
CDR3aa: CASSGRQGWTGELFF

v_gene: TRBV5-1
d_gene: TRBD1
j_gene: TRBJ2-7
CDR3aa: CASSLARQGSYEQYF

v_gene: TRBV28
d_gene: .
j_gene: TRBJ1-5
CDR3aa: CASSGRGTQPQHF

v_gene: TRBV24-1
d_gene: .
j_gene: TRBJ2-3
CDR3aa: CATSDRGGRTDTQYF

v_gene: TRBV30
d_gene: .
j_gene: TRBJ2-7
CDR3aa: CAWSRHEQYF

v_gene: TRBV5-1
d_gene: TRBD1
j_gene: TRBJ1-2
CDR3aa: CASSLTGAEANYGYTF

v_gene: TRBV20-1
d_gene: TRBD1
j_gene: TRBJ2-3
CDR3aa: CCARDPGGMSTDTQYF

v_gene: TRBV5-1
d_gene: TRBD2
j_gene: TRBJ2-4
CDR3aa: CASSGGTSYGNIQYF

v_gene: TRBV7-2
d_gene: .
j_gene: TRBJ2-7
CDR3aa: CASRPSGVPLYEQYF

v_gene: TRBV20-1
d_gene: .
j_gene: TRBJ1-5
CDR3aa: CSARDLDPYSNQPQHF

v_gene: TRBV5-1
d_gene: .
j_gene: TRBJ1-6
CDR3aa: CASSLVEASSYNSPLHF

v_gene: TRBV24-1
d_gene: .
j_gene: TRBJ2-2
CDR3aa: CATSDWRGGTGELFF

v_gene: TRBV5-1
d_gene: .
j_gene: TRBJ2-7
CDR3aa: CASSLARGSEQYF